The entry below gives a single T cell receptor beta chain sequence along with its context. Many counts were recorded for this clonotype. Its recognized antigen is unknown. No much larger clone exists at a distance of one base, and base qualities are not known. This sample is drawn from a study of T-cell reconstitution after alpha-beta-depleted transplantation in children (dated by TCRdb to the mid-2010s). Broadly, across the study: The study quantitatively tracked T-cell immune reconstitution after TCRalphabeta/CD19-depleted allogeneic hematopoietic cell transplantation in children using TCR repertoire profiling.

Inclusive of the bounding cysteine and phenylalanine, the CDR3 is 17 residues long. Left in the record is the CDR3 DNA by itself, 51 bases read in frame from the first base. Clipping removes 5 bases from V and 9 bases from J, with 19 as the unmatched junction base count. Library preparation used PCR. TCRdb shows the sequencer as Illumina HiSeq 2500. TCR library preparation used molecular barcoding, with unique molecular identifiers applied to normalize quantification of the TCRbeta repertoire. TCRdb's own reprocessing of the public reads used fastp at Q25 and MiXCR and kept productive beta chains. Under each unique CDR3 protein, matching rows form one entry showing the most common genes and DNA. This sample comprises 250,000 to 350,000 distinct CDR3 sequences, about a quarter of them detected only once. The top ten clones comprise about 10% of the sample. The treatment or condition label, read with the paper, signifies: allogeneic hematopoietic cell transplantation with graft depleted of TCRalphabeta T cells and CD19 B cells. The children who served as transplant recipients had been given grafts of TCRalphabeta/CD19-depleted allogeneic hematopoietic cells.

Here is what the overall study found, with its caveats: Apparently early alphabetaT-cell count recovery about two months after transplant reportedly relied on only several hundred rapidly expanded clones derived from non-depleted graft cells. Over subsequent months, a decline in hyperexpanded clone frequencies was noted, and after one year, T-cell counts and TCRbeta diversity were mostly ascribed to newly produced T cells. In some patients, high TCRbeta diversity at day 60 was attributed to recipient T cells and intrathymic progenitors that had survived conditioning.

The sequencing used PBMCs, mostly from graft donor cells, collected 180 days after TCRalphabeta/CD19-depleted stem cell transplant. The receptor comes from a male patient younger than 18 who had a stem cell transplant for acute lymphoblastic leukemia, so the T cells may come from the graft donor. The chain is encoded by TRBV12-3 or TRBV12-4 joined to TRBJ2-1, and 7 junctional nucleotides match TRBD1. The CDR3: CASSIGAGGKQWGEQFF. In nucleotides, the sequence is TGTGCCAGCAGTATAGGGGCAGGGGGTAAACAATGGGGTGAGCAGTTCTTC.